The 28 T cell receptor beta chains given below trace back to one sample, sequenced in a study of cytomegalovirus exposure and HLA in healthy donors. It was with 60 Vbeta and 13 Jbeta primers that the PCR ran. Repertoires were generated with immunoSEQ multiplex PCR, while TCRdb's copy carries only in-frame clones and drops some. Seen in this sample are some 110,000 clones; the ten most common clones hold about 3.8%. Sequenced sample: PBMCs. All receptors derive from a man aged 25 to 45 in good health and CMV-seronegative.

The gene calls are TRBV5-5 and TRBJ1-5; 10 bases map to TRBD1. Trimming at V came to 3 bases and at J to 8 bases, leaving 11 bases not matched to a gene. Per the germline V gene, CDR1 is SGHKS and CDR2 is YYEKEE (reference sequence). This CDR3 is 16 amino acids long. The CDR3 sequence: CASSSHSGTGDKPQHF. The CDR3, as DNA: TGTGCCAGCAGCTCTCATTCCGGGACAGGGGATAAGCCCCAGCATTTT.

J is TRBJ1-2 and V is TRBV20-1, with TRBD1 matching over 7 bases. With 5 bases clipped from V and 8 bases from J, the junction kept 2 bases outside the gene matches. Germline V gene lookup returns CDR1 DFQATT and CDR2 SNEGSKA (reference sequence). The CDR3 is made up of 10 amino acids. CDR3 sequence (DNA): TGCAGTGCTGACAGGGAGGGCTACACCTTC. It encodes CSADREGYTF.

For this clone: This sample also contains other DNA sequences that code for the same CDR3. This chain uses TRBV5-4 with TRBJ2-7; TRBD1 agrees at 8 bases. J was trimmed by 2 bases and V by 4 bases; bases with no gene match: 8. Germline values: CDR1 SGHNT, CDR2 YYREEE (reference sequence). The CDR3 totals 15 residues. CDR3 nucleotide sequence: TGTGCCAGCAGCCTGGACGGGACAGGAACCTACGAGCAGTACTTC. This codes for CASSLDGTGTYEQYF.

The rearrangement uses TRBV7-9 and TRBJ2-5; 10 bases align to TRBD1. The DNA end is a closer match to TRBJ2-7, so the J assignment may be wrong. CDR3 length equals 16 residues. Germline CDR1 and CDR2: SEHNR and FQNEAQ (reference sequence). CDR3 nucleotides: TGTGCCAGCAGCCCCATAGGGGGACAGGGGTCCTACGAGCAGTACTTC. Translating it yields CASSPIGGQGSYEQYF.

The chain has TRBV9 and TRBJ2-7; weak D call: TRBD1 (5 bases). V was clipped by 1 base and J by 2 bases, with 10 bases between them. In germline, CDR1 is SGDLS, CDR2 YYNGEE. The CDR3 length is 14 residues. CDR3 loop: CASSVRPGPYEQYF. The CDR3 DNA is TGTGCCAGCAGCGTACGACCAGGGCCCTACGAGCAGTACTTC.

This sequence joins TRBV7-2 and TRBJ1-5; maybe TRBD1 (5 bases). The CDR3 loop spans 13 amino acids. The V gene's germline CDR1 is SGHTA and CDR2 FQGNSA. Trimming removed 3 bases at V and 5 bases at J, with 8 bases between. The CDR3 sequence: CASSFGRDQPQHF. The DNA for the CDR3 is TGTGCCAGCAGCTTTGGCAGGGATCAGCCCCAGCATTTT.

The chain carries TRBV18 and TRBJ1-4; 7 nucleotides align to TRBD1. The V gene end was trimmed by 2 bases and the J gene end by 8 bases; junction bases not matched to a gene: 8. The CDR3 loop spans 15 amino acids. The germline V gene encodes CDR1 KGHSH and CDR2 LQKENI. The CDR3 sequence is CASSPWRGLEEKLFF. The CDR3 nucleotides read TGTGCCAGCTCACCATGGAGGGGGCTCGAGGAAAAACTGTTTTTT. Full variable domain (outside the CDR3, taken from reference TRBV18 and TRBJ1-4): NAGVMQNPRHLVRRRGQEARLRCSPMKGHSHVYWYRQLPEEGLKFMVYLQKENIIDESGMPKERFSAEFPKEGPSILRIQQVVRGDSAAYFCASSPWRGLEEKLFFGSGTQLSVL.

The chain couples TRBV2 to TRBJ1-6, with D maybe TRBD1 (6 bases). V was trimmed by 10 bases and J by 4 bases, leaving 20 bases between them. The CDR3 is 16 residues long. The germline CDR1 and CDR2 sequences are SNHLY and FYNNEI. The CDR3 sequence: CATVDRSPGYNSPLHF. The CDR3, as DNA: TGTGCCACCGTGGACAGAAGTCCGGGGTATAATTCACCCCTCCACTTT.

The chain recombines TRBV14 with TRBJ2-1; TRBD1 is a possible D gene (6 bases). This CDR3 spans 13 amino acids. V lost 1 base and J 10 bases, leaving 11 bases between the germline ends. From germline, CDR1 is SGHDN and CDR2 FVKESK. The DNA for the CDR3 is TGTGCCAGCAGCCAAGTTGAAGGGGGAGAGCAGTTCTTC. This sequence encodes CASSQVEGGEQFF.

J is TRBJ2-7 and V is TRBV10-3; D uncertain. V shed 3 bases and J shed 2 bases, with 11 bases lying between them. Per germline, CDR1 ENHRY and CDR2 SYGVKD. This CDR3 has 14 residues. The DNA of the CDR3 is TGTGCCATCAGTGACGAGGTCACGACCTACGAGCAGTACTTC. It encodes CAISDEVTTYEQYF.

The chain employs TRBV6-5 and TRBJ2-3, with D uncertain. In germline, CDR1 is MNHEY, CDR2 SVGAGI. Trimming removed 11 bases at V and 0 bases at J, with 9 bases between. The CDR3 is made up of 12 amino acids. CDR3 sequence (DNA): TGTGCCGGCCAAAATAGCACAGATACGCAGTATTTT. This gives the protein CAGQNSTDTQYF.

The chain has TRBV7-9 and TRBJ2-7, with D possibly being TRBD2 (7 bases). Germline CDR1 and CDR2: SEHNR and FQNEAQ (reference sequence). The CDR3 runs to 12 residues. V was pared by 4 bases and J by 6 bases, with 10 bases between. Here the CDR3 reads CASSYREGEQYF. In nucleotides, the CDR3 is TGTGCCAGCAGCTACAGGGAGGGCGAGCAGTACTTC.

This sequence joins TRBV2 and TRBJ1-1; the D gene is possibly TRBD1 (5 bases). The CDR3 is 14 residues long. CDR1 is SNHLY and CDR2 is FYNNEI in the germline V gene. Trimming removed 0 bases at V and 4 bases at J, with 9 bases between. The CDR3 here is CASSEAAGGTEAFF. The CDR3 DNA is TGTGCCAGCAGTGAAGCTGCGGGGGGCACTGAAGCTTTCTTT.

This chain joins TRBV7-2 and TRBJ2-7; D is perhaps TRBD1 (6 bases). Germline assignment: CDR1 SGHTA and CDR2 FQGNSA. The CDR3 totals 14 residues. V was clipped by 2 bases and J by 0 bases, with 8 bases between them. The CDR3 loop reads CASSLQGSSYEQYF. CDR3 in DNA: TGTGCCAGCAGCTTACAGGGGAGCTCCTACGAGCAGTACTTC.

Comment on this clone: Other DNA sequences from this sample encode an identical CDR3 as well. The chain joins TRBV9 to TRBJ2-2, with 7 bases fitting TRBD2. This CDR3 has 18 amino acids. V lost 1 base and J lost 7; bases outside the gene matches: 16. CDR1 is SGDLS, CDR2 YYNGEE, per germline. CDR3 sequence: CASSVRVRTSVGHGELFF. CDR3 nucleotides: TGTGCCAGCAGCGTAAGGGTGCGAACTAGCGTAGGTCACGGGGAGCTGTTTTTT.

This rearrangement joins TRBV7-9 to TRBJ2-3; 8 bases align to TRBD2. The CDR3 length is 15 residues. With 7 bases clipped from V and 4 bases from J, the junction kept 10 bases outside the gene matches. Germline V lookup: CDR1 SEHNR, CDR2 FQNEAQ (reference sequence). The CDR3 DNA sequence: TGTGCCAGCACCCTACCGGGGGGGAAAGCAGATACGCAGTATTTT. The encoded protein is CASTLPGGKADTQYF.

This rearrangement joins TRBV6-5 to TRBJ2-1; 9 bases are shared with TRBD1. CDR1 and CDR2 from the germline V gene are MNHEY and SVGAGI. This CDR3 has 16 amino acids. The junction had 7 bases not matched to a gene; V was cut back by 2 bases and J by 5 bases. CDR3 coding DNA: TGTGCCAGCAGTTACGTTCGAGGGACAGGGCACAATGAGCAGTTCTTC. Its protein is CASSYVRGTGHNEQFF.

V gene TRBV10-1 combines with J gene TRBJ2-2; 9 bases are a match to TRBD2. Unmatched junction bases numbered 11, after V lost 7 bases and J lost 5 bases. Germline lookup yields CDR1 WNHNN and CDR2 SYGVQD (reference sequence). This CDR3 has 16 residues. The CDR3 DNA follows: TGCGCCAGCACCCTGGGACTAGCCGGTAGAACCGGGGAGCTGTTTTTT. This encodes CASTLGLAGRTGELFF.

The V and J genes are TRBV7-9 and TRBJ2-1, with 13 bases identical to TRBD2. CDR1 SEHNR and CDR2 FQNEAQ come from the germline V gene (reference sequence). After removal of 4 bases from V and 9 bases from J, the junction contained 15 bases not matched to a gene. The CDR3 contains 18 residues. CDR3 nucleotide sequence: TGTGCCAGCAGCTCCTCTCTCCCGACTAGCGGGGGGCATCCTGAGCAGTTCTTC. Protein product: CASSSSLPTSGGHPEQFF.

The chain carries TRBV4-2 and TRBJ2-5; possible D gene TRBD2, 6 bases. TRBJ2-7 matches the DNA end more closely, so the J call is doubtful. CDR3 length: 13 amino acids. Germline assignment: CDR1 LGHNA and CDR2 YNFKEQ. CDR3 loop: CASSQGGDYEQYF. The CDR3 region has the DNA TGTGCCAGCAGCCAAGGCGGGGATTACGAGCAGTACTTC.

V gene TRBV5-1 combines with J gene TRBJ1-3; D is uncertain. Germline values: CDR1 SGHRS, CDR2 YFSETQ. The V and J ends lost 7 bases and 0 bases respectively, with 14 bases between them. This CDR3 contains 15 residues. The CDR3 DNA follows: TGCGCCAGCGGCCTCTTATTTAACTCTGGAAACACCATATATTTT. It is translated as CASGLLFNSGNTIYF.

This rearrangement joins TRBV10-3 to TRBJ2-5; tentatively, D is TRBD2 (5 bases). Looked up from germline, CDR1 is ENHRY and CDR2 is SYGVKD. This CDR3 region has 13 residues. Trimming left V 3 bases short and J 4 bases short, with 9 bases between. The CDR3 sequence: CAISDGVGETQYF. Written as DNA, the CDR3 is TGTGCCATCAGTGACGGGGTAGGAGAGACCCAGTACTTC.

This rearrangement joins TRBV5-1 to TRBJ2-5; TRBD2 aligns across 8 bases. J gave up 1 base and V 7 bases, and 3 bases lay outside the gene matches. Germline CDR1 reads SGHRS; CDR2 reads YFSETQ. The CDR3 length is 13 residues. The CDR3 nucleotides are TGCGCCAGCTCCCGGGGGGGCCAAGAGACCCAGTACTTC. This sequence encodes CASSRGGQETQYF. Variable domain in full (rest from reference TRBV5-1 and TRBJ2-5): KAGVTQTPRYLIKTRGQQVTLSCSPISGHRSVSWYQQTPGQGLQFLFEYFSETQRNKGNFPGRFSGRQFSNSRSEMNVSTLELGDSALYLCASSRGGQETQYFGPGTRLLVL.

CDR3 region: CASSQDPRGGVFEQFF. As DNA, the CDR3 is TGCGCCAGCAGCCAAGACCCCCGCGGGGGGGTGTTCGAGCAGTTCTTC. The rearrangement uses TRBV4-3 and TRBJ2-1; TRBD2 matches 9 bases. The V gene end was trimmed by 0 bases and the J gene end by 10 bases; junction bases not matched to a gene: 10. CDR3 length equals 16 residues. Germline CDR1 LGHNA, CDR2 YSLEER.

This chain connects TRBV19 to TRBJ1-3; 10 nucleotides match TRBD1. Germline trimming cut 6 bases from V and 1 base from J; bases unmatched to any gene: 6. Per germline, CDR1 LNHDA and CDR2 SQIVND (reference sequence). The CDR3 sequence is 16 residues long. The CDR3 sequence: CASRKGTGDSGNTIYF. The CDR3 DNA reads TGTGCCAGTAGGAAGGGGACAGGGGATTCTGGAAACACCATATATTTT. Using reference TRBV19 and TRBJ1-3 for the parts outside the CDR3, the full variable domain is DGGITQSPKYLFRKEGQNVTLSCEQNLNHDAMYWYRQDPGQGLRLIYYSQIVNDFQKGDIAEGYSVSREKKESFPLTVTSAQKNPTAFYLCASRKGTGDSGNTIYFGEGSWLTVV.

The gene calls are TRBV29-1 and TRBJ2-1, with D unclear. Trimming stripped 3 bases from V and 6 bases from J, with 6 bases between. CDR3 length equals 11 residues. Per germline, CDR1 SQVTM and CDR2 ANQGSEA. The CDR3 DNA is TGCAGCGTTGAGCCGAGCAATGAGCAGTTCTTC. It is translated as CSVEPSNEQFF.

V usage is TRBV7-2 and J usage is TRBJ1-5, with a weak D call TRBD1 (5 bases). CDR3 size: 19 residues. Germline values: CDR1 SGHTA, CDR2 FQGNSA. V gave up 5 bases and J gave up 3 bases, with 26 bases separating them. The CDR3 loop is CASSPRTLGPGEFNQPQHF. The CDR3, as DNA: TGTGCCAGCAGCCCCCGCACTCTGGGGCCCGGTGAATTCAATCAGCCCCAGCATTTT. The whole variable domain, filled in from reference TRBV7-2 and TRBJ1-5, reads GAGVSQSPSNKVTEKGKDVELRCDPISGHTALYWYRQSLGQGLEFLIYFQGNSAPDKSGLPSDRFSAERTGGSVSTLTIQRTQQEDSAVYLCASSPRTLGPGEFNQPQHFGDGTRLSIL.

J is TRBJ2-5 and V is TRBV28, with 9 bases aligning to TRBD2. Germline values: CDR1 MDHEN, CDR2 SYDVKM. The CDR3 length is 17 residues. V dropped 2 bases and J dropped 1; count of bases not matched to a gene: 8. In DNA form, the CDR3 reads TGTGCCAGCAGTTTAGGAATTAGCGGGGGCCCCCAAGAGACCCAGTACTTC. Translated: CASSLGISGGPQETQYF. The variable domain in full, completed from reference TRBV28 and TRBJ2-5, reads DVKVTQSSRYLVKRTGEKVFLECVQDMDHENMFWYRQDPGLGLRLIYFSYDVKMKEKGDIPEGYSVSREKKERFSLILESASTNQTSMYLCASSLGISGGPQETQYFGPGTRLLVL.